This TCR beta chain was documented in a study of blood T cell repertoires in COVID-19. Study information: The analysed material was cDNA or gDNA that came from T cells, B-cell-depleted T cells, or PBMCs.

This clone was seen a single time. The assay was immunoSEQ multiplex PCR, and TCRdb's table has in-frame clones only and misses some. This sample carries roughly 380,000 clones, approximately 89% of them seen once, and the ten largest clones take about 1.6%. This CDR3 contains 14 residues. V lost 5 bases and J lost 3, with 11 bases in between. Germline CDR1 and CDR2: SEHNR and FQNEAQ (reference sequence). Sequenced material: peripheral blood. The chain has TRBV7-9 and TRBJ1-5, with a weak D call TRBD1 (6 bases). The clonotype was recovered from a woman in her forties with COVID-19, enrolled during active disease. CDR3 DNA sequence: TGTGCCAGCAGCCTTGGACAGTACAATCAGCCCCAGCATTTT. Protein: CASSLGQYNQPQHF.